This is a list of T cell receptor beta chains from one sample in a study of T cell clones after liver transplantation. Clones were sequenced by immunoSEQ multiplex PCR, and TCRdb holds only the in-frame ones, with some missing. The table includes fewer than 110,000 clones, about 80% detected once. Here the sequenced sample was CD4+ T cells from blood, taken approximately 45 months after liver transplant. The receptors stem from a human patient who received a liver transplant. Some of the T cells might come from the graft donor. Each CDR3 is given with its conserved first and last residue. A D gene is named only where the DNA matches it firmly. Clone size, where shown, is once, few, many, or a class for clones that have expanded.

TRBV18	TRBJ1-2	.	.	TGTGCCAGCTCATCACAGGGAAATGGCTACACCTTC	CASSSQGNGYTF
TRBV10-3	TRBJ2-3	.	.	TGTGCCATCAGTGAAGCTGAGGTGAGCACAGATACGCAGTATTTT	CAISEAEVSTDTQYF
TRBV7-7	TRBJ1-3	TRBD1	once	TGTGCCAGCAGCTTGGGGACAGGCTCTGGAAACACCATATATTTT	CASSLGTGSGNTIYF
TRBV6-1	TRBJ1-2	.	.	TGTGCCAGCACCCTTTATAAGGGCTACACCTTC	CASTLYKGYTF
TRBV14	TRBJ2-5	TRBD2	.	TGTGCCAGCAGCCAAGGGGGACTAGCGGGACAAGAGACCCAGTACTTC	CASSQGGLAGQETQYF
TRBV5-8	TRBJ2-7	.	few	TGTGCCAGCAGCTTCCTGTCGGGGGAGCAGTACTTC	CASSFLSGEQYF
TRBV5-1	TRBJ2-5	.	.	TGCGCCAGCAGCTTATACGGGACTGCGGCGTTTGAGACCCAGTACTTC	CASSLYGTAAFETQYF
TRBV6-1	TRBJ2-2	.	few	TGTGCCAGCAGTCCGGGGCCCACCGGGGAGCTGTTTTTT	CASSPGPTGELFF
TRBV15	TRBJ2-6	TRBD1	.	TGTGCCACCAGCAGCGATCGGACAGGGTCTGGGGCCAACGTCCTGACTTTC	CATSSDRTGSGANVLTF
TRBV29-1	TRBJ2-7	TRBD2	.	TGCAGCGTTGAGCAGCTAGCGGGACTCGAGCAGTACTTC	CSVEQLAGLEQYF
TRBV27	TRBJ1-4	TRBD1	.	TGTGCCAGCAGTTTATCCGGGACAGTCTCTACAACTAATGAAAAACTGTTTTTT	CASSLSGTVSTTNEKLFF
TRBV4-3	TRBJ1-4	.	.	TGCGCCAGCAGCCGAGTGACGGATGCAACTAATGAAAAACTGTTTTTT	CASSRVTDATNEKLFF
TRBV7-3	TRBJ2-3	TRBD2	.	TGTGCCAGCAGCCAATATAGCGGGACCTTTTCCACAGATACGCAGTATTTT	CASSQYSGTFSTDTQYF
TRBV7-9	TRBJ1-2	TRBD1	.	TGTGCCAGCAGCCCTGGACAGGGGTATGGCTACACCTTC	CASSPGQGYGYTF
TRBV5-1	TRBJ1-1	TRBD1	.	TGCGCCAGCAGCGGCCGGACAGGGACGGGTGAAGCTTTCTTT	CASSGRTGTGEAFF
TRBV4-2	TRBJ2-5	.	.	TGTGCCAGCAGCCAAGAGTGGCAGCCTCAAGAGACCCAGTACTTC	CASSQEWQPQETQYF
TRBV2	TRBJ1-1	.	few	TGTGCCACTCGAAACAGCAGGGCAGAGAACACTGAAGCTTTCTTT	CATRNSRAENTEAFF
TRBV5-1	TRBJ2-3	TRBD2	once	TGCGCCAGCAGCCCAGAGCGAAAGGGACTAGGGAATATAGGGGCGCAGTATTTT	CASSPERKGLGNIGAQYF
TRBV7-2	TRBJ2-5	.	few	TGTGCCAGCAGCTCCCACACAAGAGGGGAAGAGACCCAGTACTTC	CASSSHTRGEETQYF
TRBV7-3	TRBJ2-3	.	.	TGTGCCAGCAGCTCCTTTTCCACAGATACGCAGTATTTT	CASSSFSTDTQYF
TRBV9	TRBJ1-1	.	.	TGTGCCAGCAGCGTGTCAGGCCTAGAGTACACTGAAGCTTTCTTT	CASSVSGLEYTEAFF
TRBV18	TRBJ1-4	TRBD1	.	TGTGCCAGCTCACCGGGGACAGATGAAAAACTGTTTTTT	CASSPGTDEKLFF
TRBV18	TRBJ2-7	TRBD1	.	TGTGCCAGCTCATCGGACAGGGGGCGAAACTACGAGCAGTACTTC	CASSSDRGRNYEQYF
TRBV29-1	TRBJ1-1	.	.	TGCAGCGTTGGGCCGGGGAGCTTTGGCACTGAAGCTTTCTTT	CSVGPGSFGTEAFF
TRBV28	TRBJ1-1	.	.	TGTGCCAGCAGTATTTACATCCCGCCCCTGGAGGCTTTCTTT	CASSIYIPPLEAFF
TRBV7-3	TRBJ2-7	.	few	TGTGCCAGCAGCCCGGGACGTTCCTACGAGCAGTACTTC	CASSPGRSYEQYF
TRBV5-1	TRBJ1-1	.	.	TGCGCCAGCAGCTTGGAGCCGGGGACTGAAGCTTTCTTT	CASSLEPGTEAFF
TRBV2	TRBJ2-2	TRBD2	.	TGTGCCAGCAGTGAGGTGAACCTAGCGGGGGAAACCGGGGAGCTGTTTTTT	CASSEVNLAGETGELFF
TRBV5-1	TRBJ2-1	.	.	TGCGCCAGCAGCTCGCCCCAAGTGGGAGAGCAGTTCTTC	CASSSPQVGEQFF
TRBV5-1	TRBJ2-5	TRBD1	.	TGCGCCAGCAGCCCGGGACAGTTGCAAGAGACCCAGTACTTC	CASSPGQLQETQYF
TRBV27	TRBJ2-7	.	once	TGTGCCAGCAGTCCTGGACGTAGAGCGCAGTACTTC	CASSPGRRAQYF
TRBV19	TRBJ1-5	.	.	TGTGCTAGTAGAGATAGCAATCAGCCCCAGCATTTT	CASRDSNQPQHF
TRBV7-7	TRBJ2-1	.	.	TGTGCCAGCAGCCAAGGCCTGCCGGGCTCCTACAATGAGCAGTTCTTC	CASSQGLPGSYNEQFF
TRBV5-1	TRBJ1-4	.	.	TGCGCCAGCAGCTCGGACAGAAATGAAAAACTGTTTTTT	CASSSDRNEKLFF
TRBV7-3	TRBJ2-1	TRBD2	.	TGTGCCAGCAGCTTTGGGACTAGGAGCAATGAGCAGTTCTTC	CASSFGTRSNEQFF
TRBV15	TRBJ2-5	TRBD2	.	TGTGCCACCAGAGCGGGAGGGCCCCTTGGACAAGAGACCCAGTACTTC	CATRAGGPLGQETQYF
TRBV28	TRBJ1-1	.	once	TGTGCCAGCAGTTTCCCCTTGTCCAATCTGAACACTGAAGCTTTCTTT	CASSFPLSNLNTEAFF
TRBV6-1	TRBJ2-7	.	.	TGTGCCAGCAGTGAAGGCAGGGGAAGGGACGAGCAGTACTTC	CASSEGRGRDEQYF
TRBV6-4	TRBJ2-2	.	.	TGTGCCAGCAGTCCCGAACAGGGTACGAACACCGGGGAGCTGTTTTTT	CASSPEQGTNTGELFF
TRBV5-1	TRBJ2-7	.	.	TGCGCCAGCAGGCGGGGGGACAGGGTTGATTACGAGCAGTACTTC	CASRRGDRVDYEQYF
TRBV6-5	TRBJ1-6	.	.	TGTGCCAGCAGTGAACTGGGGGCCCTCCACTTT	CASSELGALHF
TRBV5-6	TRBJ1-3	.	.	TGTGCCAGCAGCTCTGACTTAGGAAGGAGGGGAAACACCATATATTTT	CASSSDLGRRGNTIYF
TRBV18	TRBJ1-5	TRBD1	few	TGTGCCAGCTCACCTAGCCAGGGACAGCACAATCAGCCCCAGCATTTT	CASSPSQGQHNQPQHF
TRBV27	TRBJ2-5	.	few	TGTGCCAGCAGTTTACCCGGGCAAGAGACCCAGTACTTC	CASSLPGQETQYF
TRBV2	TRBJ1-5	TRBD1	.	TGTGCCAGCAGTGAGGTTGGAACCATGACAGGGAGGAATCAGCCCCAGCATTTT	CASSEVGTMTGRNQPQHF
TRBV15	TRBJ1-2	.	.	TGTGCCACCAGCAGAGGGGGACCTTATGGCTACACCTTC	CATSRGGPYGYTF
TRBV11-1	TRBJ2-5	.	.	TGTGCCAGCAGCTTTCAAGAGACCCAGTACTTC	CASSFQETQYF
TRBV5-1	TRBJ2-2	.	.	TGCGCCAGCAGCCCAGGGAGACCGGGCACCGGGGAGCTGTTTTTT	CASSPGRPGTGELFF
TRBV2	TRBJ1-1	.	.	TGTGCCAGCAAGTCCAGCGCGAACACTGAAGCTTTCTTT	CASKSSANTEAFF
TRBV18	TRBJ1-1	.	.	TGTGCCAGCTCTAGAGGAGGCATGAACACTGAAGCTTTCTTT	CASSRGGMNTEAFF
TRBV6-6	TRBJ2-7	.	.	TGTGCCAGCAGCCCGGTATGGGGGGCCTACGAGCAGTACTTC	CASSPVWGAYEQYF
TRBV7-9	TRBJ2-1	TRBD2	.	TGTGCCAGCAGCTCAGGGGCTAGCGGGAGTATCTACAATGAGCAGTTCTTC	CASSSGASGSIYNEQFF
TRBV27	TRBJ1-2	TRBD1	.	TGTGCCAGCAGGATAGATTCCAACAGGGGGCTGGGCTACACCTTC	CASRIDSNRGLGYTF
TRBV6-1	TRBJ1-6	.	few	TGTGCCACCGCAGGGTGGCCCCTCCACTTT	CATAGWPLHF
TRBV2	TRBJ2-7	.	.	TGTGCCAGCAGCGCCACGGGAGTGGGTTCCTCCTACGAGCAGTACTTC	CASSATGVGSSYEQYF
TRBV28	TRBJ2-7	.	.	TGTGCCCGGGGAAGAGGGCTCTACGAGCAGTACTTC	CARGRGLYEQYF
TRBV7-2	TRBJ1-6	.	.	TGTGCCAGCAGCTTAGCGGGCAGGGGAGACTCACCCCTCCACTTT	CASSLAGRGDSPLHF
TRBV27	TRBJ2-3	TRBD2	.	TGTGCCAGCAGCTTTGGTGGGAGGGCCCCAGATACGCAGTATTTT	CASSFGGRAPDTQYF
TRBV5-1	TRBJ2-5	TRBD1	.	TGCGCCAGCAGCCCTAACCCACAGGGGGCGCAAGAGACCCAGTACTTC	CASSPNPQGAQETQYF